This T cell receptor (beta chain) was documented in a study of tumor and adjacent non-tumor tissue in lung cancer (dated by TCRdb to 2016 to 2019). At the level of the whole study: Of the cohort, roughly 12 patients had adenocarcinoma, 2 had squamous cell carcinoma and 1 had small cell lung cancer. Ages among the roughly 15 patients ranged from about 31 to 80 years, there were around 10 men and 5 women, and disease was at TNM stage I to III. A total of fewer than 150 million productive TCRbeta reads were generated by sequencing, corresponding to an average of approximately 4.5 million reads per sample. Using bulk TCRbeta repertoires from 15 lung cancer patients, the study set lung tumor tissue side by side with matched distant non-tumor lung tissue. For each patient, one tumor sample and one normal lung sample were taken, giving about 29 paired specimens that underwent TCRbeta CDR3 sequencing.

RNA was isolated from bulk, unsorted tissue, and RNA quality was assessed with a NanoDrop ND-1000 and an Agilent 2100. Donors were newly diagnosed lung cancer patients admitted for thoracic surgery in China between August and November 2014, without prior chemotherapy. Patients with previous radiotherapy or chemotherapy, or with another concurrent cancer, were excluded from the study. Surgical tissue pieces of 1-2 cm3 were preserved in RNAlater solution and stored at -80 °C until use. Libraries were made using multiplex PCR. The run used an Illumina HiSeq 2500. TCRbeta libraries were built by three rounds of nested PCR using primers (Table S4), following protocols modified from ARM-PCR. Before sequencing, PCR products of 200-500 bp were excised from the gel and purified with the QIAquick gel extraction kit. The study's own analysis went as follows. Trimmomatic was used to clean the reads, FLASH was used to merge the reads into complete CDR3 sequences, and MiTCR was used to assign the reads to V(D)J germline segments. Clonal diversity was calculated as the inverse Simpson's index using VDJtools. Productive reads were defined as in-frame sequences without a premature stop codon. TCRdb reprocessed the public reads (quality trimming at Q25 with fastp, clone calling with MiXCR) and kept in-frame beta chains. A single entry per CDR3 protein holds the most common genes and DNA from its merged rows. The V and J calls here are based on TCRdb, not the publication. Here the sample has 60,000 to 90,000 distinct CDR3 sequences; around 77% occur a single time. The top ten hold about an eighth of the sample.

Beyond this particular receptor, the publication reports: Younger patients had significantly higher TCR diversity, and higher tumor TCR diversity was associated with shorter overall and disease-free survival. The top 100 clones made up a significantly larger cumulative share of the repertoire in normal lung than in tumor tissue. Neither the sequencing platform nor unique molecular identifiers are named or mentioned anywhere in the methods. With only roughly 14 patients in the cohort, the authors noted that larger samples and more detailed clinical data are needed. Peripheral blood was not sequenced, so blood TCRbeta repertoires were not examined in the lung cancer patients of the study. Tumor tissue showed significantly higher TCR diversity (inverse Simpson) than normal lung tissue, at roughly 390 vs 170 (P = 0.0075, Mann-Whitney U test).

In regard to this clonotype: There is no known antigen for this receptor. As the CDR3 is not closed by the conserved phenylalanine or tryptophan, this likely results from a read error.

The material sequenced was lung tumor tissue. This TCR came from a woman aged 45-65 years with non-small cell lung cancer.

CDR3 region: CSVVTGDQESQYS. The base sequence is TGCAGCGTAGTGACAGGGGACCAAGAGAGCCAGTACTCC. Recombination connected TRBV29-1 to TRBJ2-5; TRBD1 agrees with 8 junctional bases. The CDR1 and CDR2 encoded by the germline V gene are SQVTM and ANQGSEA. The CDR3 length is 13 residues, termini included. CDR3 DNA only is kept here, 39 bases in frame from base 1.